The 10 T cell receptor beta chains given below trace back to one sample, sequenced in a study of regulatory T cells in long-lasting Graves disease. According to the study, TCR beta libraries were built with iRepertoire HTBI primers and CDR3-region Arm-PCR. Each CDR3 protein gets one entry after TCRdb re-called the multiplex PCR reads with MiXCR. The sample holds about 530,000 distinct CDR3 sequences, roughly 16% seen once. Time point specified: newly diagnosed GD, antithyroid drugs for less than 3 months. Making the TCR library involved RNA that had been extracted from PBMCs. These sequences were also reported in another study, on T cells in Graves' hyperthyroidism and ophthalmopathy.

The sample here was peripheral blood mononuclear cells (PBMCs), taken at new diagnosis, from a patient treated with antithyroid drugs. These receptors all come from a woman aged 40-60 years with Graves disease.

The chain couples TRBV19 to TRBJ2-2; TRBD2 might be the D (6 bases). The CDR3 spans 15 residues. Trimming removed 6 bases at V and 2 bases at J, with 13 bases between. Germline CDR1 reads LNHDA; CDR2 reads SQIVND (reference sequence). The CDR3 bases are TGTGCCAGTAGGAGGGCGGGGACTAACACCGGGGAGCTGTTTTTT. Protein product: CASRRAGTNTGELFF.

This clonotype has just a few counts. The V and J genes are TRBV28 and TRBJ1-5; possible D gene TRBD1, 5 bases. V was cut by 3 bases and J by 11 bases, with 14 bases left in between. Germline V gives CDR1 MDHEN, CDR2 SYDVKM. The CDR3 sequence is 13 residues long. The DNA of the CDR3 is TGTGCCAGCAGTTTCCCGGGGGTCGTGTCCCAGCATTTT. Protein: CASSFPGVVSQHF.

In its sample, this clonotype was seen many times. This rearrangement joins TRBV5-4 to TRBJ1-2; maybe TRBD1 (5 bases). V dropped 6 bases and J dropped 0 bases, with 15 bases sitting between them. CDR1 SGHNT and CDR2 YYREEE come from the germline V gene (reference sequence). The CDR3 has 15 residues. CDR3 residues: CASTRRGVANYGYTF. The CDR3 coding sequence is TGTGCCAGCACCCGGAGAGGGGTAGCTAACTATGGCTACACCTTC.

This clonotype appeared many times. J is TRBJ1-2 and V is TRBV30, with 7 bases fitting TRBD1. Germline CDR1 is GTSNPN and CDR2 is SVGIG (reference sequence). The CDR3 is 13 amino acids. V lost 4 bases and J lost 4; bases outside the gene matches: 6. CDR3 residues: CAWKNWDSYGYTF. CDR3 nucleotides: TGTGCCTGGAAAAACTGGGACAGCTATGGCTACACCTTC.

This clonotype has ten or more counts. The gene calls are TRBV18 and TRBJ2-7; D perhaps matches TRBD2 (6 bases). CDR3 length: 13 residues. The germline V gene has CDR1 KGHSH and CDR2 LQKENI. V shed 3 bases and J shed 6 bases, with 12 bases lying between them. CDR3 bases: TGTGCCAGCTCACCGGGAGGAATTGGCGAGCAGTACTTC. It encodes CASSPGGIGEQYF.

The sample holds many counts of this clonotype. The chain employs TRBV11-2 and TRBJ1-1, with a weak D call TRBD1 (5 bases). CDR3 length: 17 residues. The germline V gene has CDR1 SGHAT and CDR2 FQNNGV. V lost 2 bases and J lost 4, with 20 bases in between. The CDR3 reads CASSLSPRGRIGTEAFF. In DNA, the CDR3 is TGTGCCAGCAGCTTATCCCCGAGGGGCCGCATCGGCACTGAAGCTTTCTTT.

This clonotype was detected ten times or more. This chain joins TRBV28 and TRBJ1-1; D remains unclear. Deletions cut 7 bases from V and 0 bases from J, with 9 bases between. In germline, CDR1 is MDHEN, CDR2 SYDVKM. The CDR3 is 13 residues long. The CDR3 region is CASKRTVNTEAFF. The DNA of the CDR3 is TGTGCCAGCAAGCGGACGGTGAACACTGAAGCTTTCTTT. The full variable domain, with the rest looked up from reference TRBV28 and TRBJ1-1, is DVKVTQSSRYLVKRTGEKVFLECVQDMDHENMFWYRQDPGLGLRLIYFSYDVKMKEKGDIPEGYSVSREKKERFSLILESASTNQTSMYLCASKRTVNTEAFFGQGTRLTVV.

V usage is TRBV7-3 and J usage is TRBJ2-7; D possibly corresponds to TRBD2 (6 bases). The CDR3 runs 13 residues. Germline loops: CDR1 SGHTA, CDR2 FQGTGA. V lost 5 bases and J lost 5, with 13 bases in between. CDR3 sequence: CASSPGARDEQYF. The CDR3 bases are TGTGCCAGCAGCCCGGGAGCGAGGGACGAGCAGTACTTC. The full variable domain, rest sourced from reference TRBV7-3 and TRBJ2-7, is GAGVSQTPSNKVTEKGKYVELRCDPISGHTALYWYRQSLGQGPEFLIYFQGTGAADDSGLPNDRFFAVRPEGSVSTLKIQRTERGDSAVYLCASSPGARDEQYFGPGTRLTVT.

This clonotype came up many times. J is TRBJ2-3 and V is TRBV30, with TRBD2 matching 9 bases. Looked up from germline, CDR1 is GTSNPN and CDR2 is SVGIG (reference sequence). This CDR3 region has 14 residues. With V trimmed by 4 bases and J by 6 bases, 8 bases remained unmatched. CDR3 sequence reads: CAWMRGGGLDTQYF. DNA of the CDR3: TGTGCCTGGATGCGGGGGGGCGGTCTGGATACGCAGTATTTT.

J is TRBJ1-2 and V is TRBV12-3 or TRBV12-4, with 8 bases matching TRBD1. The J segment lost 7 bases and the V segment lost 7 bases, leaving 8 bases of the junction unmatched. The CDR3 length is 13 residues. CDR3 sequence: CASTMDRVAGYTF. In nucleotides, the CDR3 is TGTGCCAGCACCATGGACAGGGTCGCTGGCTACACCTTC.